This T cell receptor (beta chain) is drawn from a study of PD-1 blockade in classical Hodgkin lymphoma. CDR1 is MNHNS and CDR2 is SASEGT in the germline V gene. The CDR3 is 17 amino acids. Trimming removed 1 base from V and 4 bases from J; junction bases left unmatched: 10. Sequencing was performed with immunoSEQ multiplex PCR; in TCRdb, only in-frame clones are kept and a portion is missing. This sample yields over 10,000 clones, of which 85% to 90% are seen a single time; around 0.92% belongs to the top ten. Concerning this clone: Its antigen is undetermined.

The study, taken as a whole, reports: The authors have not defined what causes the repertoire differences, possibly disease activity or prior therapy.

Time point here: cycle 4 day 1 (C4D1), after six to seven weeks of nivolumab. Every patient was affected by relapse after autologous stem cell transplantation, while exposure to brentuximab vedotin was not uniform. Thawed PBMCs underwent magnetic negative selection to yield purified CD4+ T cells. The material was CD4+ T cells from blood, obtained before the fourth cycle of nivolumab. This sequence joins TRBV6-1 and TRBJ1-5; 7 nucleotides match TRBD1. The sequence was obtained from a human donor with classical Hodgkin lymphoma. CDR3 sequence reads: CASSEGFRGTVNQPQHF. CDR3 nucleotide sequence: TGTGCCAGCAGTGAAGGGTTCCGAGGGACAGTGAATCAGCCCCAGCATTTT.